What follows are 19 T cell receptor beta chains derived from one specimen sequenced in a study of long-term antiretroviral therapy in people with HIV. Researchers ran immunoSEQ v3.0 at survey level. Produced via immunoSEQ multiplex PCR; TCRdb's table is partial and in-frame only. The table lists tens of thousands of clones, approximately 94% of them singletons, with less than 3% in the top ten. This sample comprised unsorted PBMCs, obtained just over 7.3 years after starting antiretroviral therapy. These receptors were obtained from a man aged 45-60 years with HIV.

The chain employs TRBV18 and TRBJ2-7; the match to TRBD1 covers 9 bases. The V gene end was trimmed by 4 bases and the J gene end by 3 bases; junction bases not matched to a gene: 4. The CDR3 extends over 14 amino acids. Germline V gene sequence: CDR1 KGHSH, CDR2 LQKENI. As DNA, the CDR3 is TGTGCCAGCTCACTTTCGGACAGGGGCTACGAGCAGTACTTC. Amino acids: CASSLSDRGYEQYF.

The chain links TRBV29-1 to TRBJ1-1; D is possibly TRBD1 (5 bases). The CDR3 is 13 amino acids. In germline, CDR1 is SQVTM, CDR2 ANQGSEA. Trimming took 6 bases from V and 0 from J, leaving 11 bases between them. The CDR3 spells CSVGDGLNTEAFF. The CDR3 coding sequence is TGCAGCGTGGGGGACGGCTTGAACACTGAAGCTTTCTTT.

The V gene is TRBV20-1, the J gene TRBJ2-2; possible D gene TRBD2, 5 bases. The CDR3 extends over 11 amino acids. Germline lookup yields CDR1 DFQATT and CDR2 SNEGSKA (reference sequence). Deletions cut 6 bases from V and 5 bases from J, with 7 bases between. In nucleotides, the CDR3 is TGCAGTGCGAGGGATACCGGGGAGCTGTTTTTT. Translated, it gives CSARDTGELFF.

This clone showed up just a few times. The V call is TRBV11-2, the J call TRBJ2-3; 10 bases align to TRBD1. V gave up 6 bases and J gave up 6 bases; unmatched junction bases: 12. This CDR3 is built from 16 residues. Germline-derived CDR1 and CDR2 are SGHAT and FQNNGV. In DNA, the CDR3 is TGTGCCAGCAGTCCCGGGACAGGGGTCCCTTGGGATACGCAGTATTTT. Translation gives CASSPGTGVPWDTQYF.

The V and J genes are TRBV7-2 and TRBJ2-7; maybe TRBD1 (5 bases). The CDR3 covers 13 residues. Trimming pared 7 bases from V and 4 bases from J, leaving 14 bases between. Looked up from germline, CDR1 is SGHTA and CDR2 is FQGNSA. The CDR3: CASNFEGDYEQYF. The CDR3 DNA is TGTGCCAGCAACTTCGAAGGGGATTACGAGCAGTACTTC. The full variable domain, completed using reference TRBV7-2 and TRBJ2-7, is GAGVSQSPSNKVTEKGKDVELRCDPISGHTALYWYRQSLGQGLEFLIYFQGNSAPDKSGLPSDRFSAERTGGSVSTLTIQRTQQEDSAVYLCASNFEGDYEQYFGPGTRLTVT.

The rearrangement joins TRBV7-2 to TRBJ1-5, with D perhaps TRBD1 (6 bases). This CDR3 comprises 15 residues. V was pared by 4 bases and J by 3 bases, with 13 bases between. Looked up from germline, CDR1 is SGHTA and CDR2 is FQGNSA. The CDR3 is CASSSRTAFNQPQHF. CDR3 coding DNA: TGTGCCAGCAGCTCACGGACAGCCTTCAATCAGCCCCAGCATTTT.

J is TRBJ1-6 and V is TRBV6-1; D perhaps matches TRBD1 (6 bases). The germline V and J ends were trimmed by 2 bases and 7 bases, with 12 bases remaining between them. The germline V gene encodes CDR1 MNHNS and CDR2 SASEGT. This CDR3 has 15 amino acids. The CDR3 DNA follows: TGTGCCAGCAGTGAATTGGGCAGGGGAAATTCACCCCTCCACTTT. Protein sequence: CASSELGRGNSPLHF.

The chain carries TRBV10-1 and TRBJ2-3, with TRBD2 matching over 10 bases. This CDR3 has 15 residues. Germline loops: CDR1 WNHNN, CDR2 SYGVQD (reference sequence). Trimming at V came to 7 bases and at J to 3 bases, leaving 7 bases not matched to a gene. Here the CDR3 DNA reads TGCGCCAGCATGGCTAGCGGGGGACCAACAGATACGCAGTATTTT. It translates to CASMASGGPTDTQYF.

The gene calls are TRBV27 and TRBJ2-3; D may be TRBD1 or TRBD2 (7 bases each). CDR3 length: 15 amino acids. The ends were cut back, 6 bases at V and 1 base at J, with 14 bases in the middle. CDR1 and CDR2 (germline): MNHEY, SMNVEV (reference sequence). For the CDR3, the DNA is TGTGCCAGCAGGTCGTCAGGGGGGGGCACAGATACGCAGTATTTT. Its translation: CASRSSGGGTDTQYF.

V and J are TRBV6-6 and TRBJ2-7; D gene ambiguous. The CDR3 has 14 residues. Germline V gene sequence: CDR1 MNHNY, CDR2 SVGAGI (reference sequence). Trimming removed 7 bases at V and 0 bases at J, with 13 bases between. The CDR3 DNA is TGTGCCAGCACCGAACACCCTAACTCCTACGAGCAGTACTTC. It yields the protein CASTEHPNSYEQYF.

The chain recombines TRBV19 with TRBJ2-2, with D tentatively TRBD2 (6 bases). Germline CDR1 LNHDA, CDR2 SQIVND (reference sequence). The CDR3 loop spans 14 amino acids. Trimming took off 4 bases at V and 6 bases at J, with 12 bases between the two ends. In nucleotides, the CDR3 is TGTGCCAGTAGTACCCGTAGCGGTCCCGGGGAGCTGTTTTTT. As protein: CASSTRSGPGELFF.

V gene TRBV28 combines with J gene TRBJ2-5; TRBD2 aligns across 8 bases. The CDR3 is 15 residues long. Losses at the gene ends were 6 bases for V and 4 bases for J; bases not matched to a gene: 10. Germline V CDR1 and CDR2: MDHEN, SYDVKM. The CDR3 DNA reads TGTGCCAGCAGCTCCGACTCACGGGAGGGAGAGACCCAGTACTTC. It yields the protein CASSSDSREGETQYF.

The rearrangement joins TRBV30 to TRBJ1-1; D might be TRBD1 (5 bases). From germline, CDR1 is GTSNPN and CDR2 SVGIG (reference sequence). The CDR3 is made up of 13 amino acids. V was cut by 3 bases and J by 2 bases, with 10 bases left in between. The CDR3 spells CAWSPDSNTEAFF. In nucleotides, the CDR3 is TGTGCCTGGAGCCCCGACAGTAACACTGAAGCTTTCTTT.

The CDR3 DNA is TGTGCCACTAACGGGGGGTCGAACACCGGGGAGCTGTTTTTT. As protein: CATNGGSNTGELFF. This chain links TRBV6-1 with TRBJ2-2, with 7 bases aligning to TRBD2. V was pared by 10 bases and J by 0 bases, with 5 bases of the junction left unmatched. The CDR3 consists of 14 residues. Germline lookup yields CDR1 MNHNS and CDR2 SASEGT.

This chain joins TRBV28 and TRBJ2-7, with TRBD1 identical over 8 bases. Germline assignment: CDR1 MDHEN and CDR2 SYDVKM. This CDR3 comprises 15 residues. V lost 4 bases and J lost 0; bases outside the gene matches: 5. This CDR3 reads CASSSVRGRSYEQYF. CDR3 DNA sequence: TGTGCCAGCAGTTCCGTCAGGGGGCGCTCCTACGAGCAGTACTTC.

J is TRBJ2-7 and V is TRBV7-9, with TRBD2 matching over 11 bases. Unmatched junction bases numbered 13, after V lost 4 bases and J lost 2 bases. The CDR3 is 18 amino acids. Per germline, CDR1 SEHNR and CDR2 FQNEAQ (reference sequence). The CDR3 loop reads CASSSLTSGAYLAYEQYF. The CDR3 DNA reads TGTGCCAGCAGCTCCCTGACTAGCGGGGCCTATTTAGCCTACGAGCAGTACTTC.

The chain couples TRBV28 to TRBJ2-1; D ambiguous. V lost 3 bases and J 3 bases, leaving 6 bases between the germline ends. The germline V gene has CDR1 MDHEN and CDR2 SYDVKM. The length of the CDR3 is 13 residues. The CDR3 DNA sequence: TGTGCCAGCAGTTTTACAGTCTACAATGAGCAGTTCTTC. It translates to CASSFTVYNEQFF.

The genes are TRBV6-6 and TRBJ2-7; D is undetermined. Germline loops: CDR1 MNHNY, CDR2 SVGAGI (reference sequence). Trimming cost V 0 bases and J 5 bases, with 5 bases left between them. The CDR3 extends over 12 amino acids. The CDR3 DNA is TGTGCCAGCAGTTACTCGAGTAACGAGCAGTACTTC. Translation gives CASSYSSNEQYF.

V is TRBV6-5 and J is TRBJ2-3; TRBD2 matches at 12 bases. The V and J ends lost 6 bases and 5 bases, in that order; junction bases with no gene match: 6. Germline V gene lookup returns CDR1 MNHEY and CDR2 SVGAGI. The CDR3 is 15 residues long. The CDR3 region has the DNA TGTGCCAGCAGCCGACTAGCGGGGGCCGGAGATACGCAGTATTTT. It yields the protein CASSRLAGAGDTQYF.